Below, 3 T cell receptor beta chains from the same sample are listed, as sequenced in a study of blood T cell repertoires in COVID-19. Method: immunoSEQ multiplex PCR; TCRdb's copy keeps in-frame clones and lacks some. The table lists approximately 100,000 clones, approximately 90% of them singletons. Sequenced input: peripheral blood. These receptors were obtained from a human donor with acute or convalescent COVID-19. The donor label of this sample is uncertain.

The chain recombines TRBV6-6 with TRBJ1-1; 7 nucleotides agree with TRBD1. The CDR3 sequence is 11 residues long. The V gene's germline CDR1 is MNHNY and CDR2 SVGAGI (reference sequence). J gave up 8 bases and V 5 bases, and 2 bases lay outside the gene matches. The CDR3 region is CASSKQGEAFF. The CDR3 bases are TGTGCCAGCAGTAAACAGGGGGAAGCTTTCTTT.

This rearrangement joins TRBV7-9 to TRBJ2-3, with TRBD1 as a possible D gene (6 bases). Germline V gene lookup returns CDR1 SEHNR and CDR2 FQNEAQ (reference sequence). V lost 5 bases, J lost 6 bases, and 24 bases lay in between. This CDR3 has 17 residues. The CDR3 loop reads CASSPIPGAGGEDTQYF. The CDR3 coding sequence is TGTGCCAGCAGCCCGATCCCAGGGGCTGGGGGAGAGGATACGCAGTATTTT.

This rearrangement joins TRBV2 to TRBJ1-1, with D maybe TRBD1 (5 bases). Germline assignment: CDR1 SNHLY and CDR2 FYNNEI. The germline V and J ends were trimmed by 7 bases and 0 bases, with 9 bases remaining between them. The CDR3 runs to 13 residues. The chain's CDR3 is CASMRGVNTEAFF. The CDR3, as DNA: TGTGCCAGCATGCGGGGGGTGAACACTGAAGCTTTCTTT.